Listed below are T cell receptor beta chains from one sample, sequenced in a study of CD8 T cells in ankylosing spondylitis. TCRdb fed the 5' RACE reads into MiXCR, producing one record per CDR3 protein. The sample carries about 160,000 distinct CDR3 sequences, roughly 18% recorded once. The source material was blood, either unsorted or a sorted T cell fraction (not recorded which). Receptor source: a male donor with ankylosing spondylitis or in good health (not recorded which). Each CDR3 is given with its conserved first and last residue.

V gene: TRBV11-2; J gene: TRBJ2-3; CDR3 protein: CASSLGTGLPDTQYF
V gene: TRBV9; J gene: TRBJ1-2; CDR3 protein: CAGNAGGYGYTF
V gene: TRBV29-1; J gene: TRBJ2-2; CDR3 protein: CSVGAGEVYTGELFF
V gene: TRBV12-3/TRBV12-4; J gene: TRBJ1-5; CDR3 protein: CASSFESNQPQHF
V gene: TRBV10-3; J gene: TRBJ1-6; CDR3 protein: CAIRGGPDNSPLHF
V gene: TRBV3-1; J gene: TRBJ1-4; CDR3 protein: CASSDTSTNEKLFF
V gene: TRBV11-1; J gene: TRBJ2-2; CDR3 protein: CASSLWGGELFF
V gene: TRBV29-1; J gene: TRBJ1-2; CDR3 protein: CSIWTANYGYTF
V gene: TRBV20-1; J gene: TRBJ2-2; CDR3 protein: CSARGQGYTGELFF
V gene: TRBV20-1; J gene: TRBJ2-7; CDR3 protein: CSADDIQNSYEQYF
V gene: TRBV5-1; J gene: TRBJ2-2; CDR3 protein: CASSLGTLGTGELFF
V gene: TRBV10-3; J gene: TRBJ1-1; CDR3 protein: CAISESSPGRGSSFF
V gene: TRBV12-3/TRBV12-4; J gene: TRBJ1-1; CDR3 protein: CASSGTGGILNTEAFF
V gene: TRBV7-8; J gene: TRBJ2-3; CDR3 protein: CASSLGAGANTDTQYF
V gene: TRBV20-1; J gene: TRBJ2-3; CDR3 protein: CSARDWGGTDTQYF
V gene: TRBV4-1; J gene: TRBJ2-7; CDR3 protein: CASSHPMGDTYEQYF
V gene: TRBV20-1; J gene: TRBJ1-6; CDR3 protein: CSAVFDHSYNSPLHF
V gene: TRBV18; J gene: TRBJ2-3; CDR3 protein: CASSRTAGGLADTQYF
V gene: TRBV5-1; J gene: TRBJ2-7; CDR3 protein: CASSPGQVDLEQYF
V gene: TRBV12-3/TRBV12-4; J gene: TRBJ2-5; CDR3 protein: CASTAGQETQYF
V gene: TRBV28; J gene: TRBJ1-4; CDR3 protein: CASSQPGQGGNSNEKLFF
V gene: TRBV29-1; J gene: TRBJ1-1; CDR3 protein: CSVVERAVNTEAFF
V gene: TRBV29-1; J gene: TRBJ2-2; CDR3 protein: CSVEERRKTGRGTGELFF
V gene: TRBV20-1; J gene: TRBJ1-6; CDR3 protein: CSARVRSGGDSPLHF
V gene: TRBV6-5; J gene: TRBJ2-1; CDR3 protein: CASRVGAGTQFF
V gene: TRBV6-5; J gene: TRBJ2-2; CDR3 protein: CASSSGQSGELFF
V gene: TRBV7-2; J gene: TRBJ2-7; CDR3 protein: CASSPSSYEQYF
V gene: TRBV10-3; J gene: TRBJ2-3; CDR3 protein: CAIRDSGEDTQYF
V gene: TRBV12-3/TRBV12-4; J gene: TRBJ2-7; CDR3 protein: CASSLGRREQYF
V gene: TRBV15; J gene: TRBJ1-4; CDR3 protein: CATSRDPRDNEKLFF
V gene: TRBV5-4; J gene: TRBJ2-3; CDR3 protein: CASRRAAGGTDTQYF
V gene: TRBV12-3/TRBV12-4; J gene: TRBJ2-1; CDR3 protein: CASGIMDRYEQFF
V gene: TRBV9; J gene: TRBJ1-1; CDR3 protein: CASSVGPTGEAFF
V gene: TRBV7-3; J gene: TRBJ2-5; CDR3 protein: CASSLTRTEETQYF
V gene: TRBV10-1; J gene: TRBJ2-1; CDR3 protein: CASSESSGPYNEQFF
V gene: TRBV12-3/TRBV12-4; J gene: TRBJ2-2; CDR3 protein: CASSFFGRTGELFF
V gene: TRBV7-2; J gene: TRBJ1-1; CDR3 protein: CASSYRGGSMNTEAFF